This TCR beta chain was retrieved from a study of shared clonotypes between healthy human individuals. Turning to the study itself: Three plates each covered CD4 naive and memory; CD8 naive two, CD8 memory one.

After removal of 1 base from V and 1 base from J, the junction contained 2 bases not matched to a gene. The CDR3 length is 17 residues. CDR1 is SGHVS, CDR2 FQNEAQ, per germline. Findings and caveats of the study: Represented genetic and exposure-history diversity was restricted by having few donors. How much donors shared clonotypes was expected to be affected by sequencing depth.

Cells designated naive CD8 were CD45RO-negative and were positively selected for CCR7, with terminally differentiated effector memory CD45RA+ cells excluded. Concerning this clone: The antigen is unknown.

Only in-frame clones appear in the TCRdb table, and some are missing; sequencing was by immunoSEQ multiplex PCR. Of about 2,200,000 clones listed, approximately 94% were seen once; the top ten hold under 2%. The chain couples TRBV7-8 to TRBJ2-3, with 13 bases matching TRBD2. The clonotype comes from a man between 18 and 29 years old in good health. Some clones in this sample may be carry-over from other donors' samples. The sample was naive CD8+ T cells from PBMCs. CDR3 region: CASSLGLAGGGTDTQYF. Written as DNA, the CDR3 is TGTGCCAGCAGCTTAGGACTAGCGGGAGGAGGCACAGATACGCAGTATTTT.